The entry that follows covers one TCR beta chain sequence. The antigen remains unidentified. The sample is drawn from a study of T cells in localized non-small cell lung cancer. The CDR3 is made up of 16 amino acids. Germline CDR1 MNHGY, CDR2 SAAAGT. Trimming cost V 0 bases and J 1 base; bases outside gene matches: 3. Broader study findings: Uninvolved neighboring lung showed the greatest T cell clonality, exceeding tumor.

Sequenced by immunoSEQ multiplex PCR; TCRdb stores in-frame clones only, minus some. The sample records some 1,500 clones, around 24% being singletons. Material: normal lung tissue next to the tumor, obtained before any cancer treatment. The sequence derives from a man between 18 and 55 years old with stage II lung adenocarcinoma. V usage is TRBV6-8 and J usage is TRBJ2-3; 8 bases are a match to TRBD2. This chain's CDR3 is CASSYSGAGGTDTQYF. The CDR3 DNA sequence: TGTGCCAGCAGTTACTCGGGAGCGGGGGGCACAGATACGCAGTATTTT.